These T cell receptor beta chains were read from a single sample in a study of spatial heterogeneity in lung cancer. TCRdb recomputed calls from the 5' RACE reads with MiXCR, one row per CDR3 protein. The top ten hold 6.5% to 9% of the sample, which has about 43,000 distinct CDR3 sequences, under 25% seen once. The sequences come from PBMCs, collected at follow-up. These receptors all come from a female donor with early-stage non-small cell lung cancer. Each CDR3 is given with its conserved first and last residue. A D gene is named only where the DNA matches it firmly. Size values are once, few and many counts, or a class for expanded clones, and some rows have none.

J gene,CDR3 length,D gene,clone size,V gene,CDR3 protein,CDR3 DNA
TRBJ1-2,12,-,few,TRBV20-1,CSGINRIYGYTF,TGCAGCGGAATCAACAGGATCTATGGCTACACCTTC
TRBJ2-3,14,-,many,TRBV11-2,CASSPRGGPWGQYF,TGTGCCAGCAGCCCTCGCGGAGGCCCGTGGGGGCAGTATTTT
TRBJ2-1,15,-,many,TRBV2,CASSAQVITYNEQFF,TGTGCCAGCAGTGCACAGGTTATCACCTACAATGAGCAGTTCTTC
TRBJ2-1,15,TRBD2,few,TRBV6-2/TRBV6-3,CASSSLAGGGNEQFF,TGTGCCAGCAGTTCCCTAGCGGGAGGCGGCAATGAGCAGTTCTTC
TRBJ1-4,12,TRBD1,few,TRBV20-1,CSAWDSYEKLFF,TGCAGTGCGTGGGACAGCTATGAAAAACTGTTTTTT
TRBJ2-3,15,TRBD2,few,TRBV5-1,CASSSGSGYTDTQYF,TGCGCCAGCAGTAGCGGTAGCGGGTACACAGATACGCAGTATTTT
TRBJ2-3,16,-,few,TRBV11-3,CASSAYRGAGPDTQYF,TGTGCCAGCAGCGCCTATCGGGGGGCGGGACCAGATACGCAGTATTTT
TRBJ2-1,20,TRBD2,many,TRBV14,CASSQGFRTSGRQDGNEQFF,TGTGCCAGCAGCCAAGGGTTTAGGACTAGCGGGAGACAAGACGGCAATGAGCAGTTCTTC
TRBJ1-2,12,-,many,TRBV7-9,CASSPGDGGYTF,TGTGCCAGCAGCCCAGGGGATGGAGGCTACACCTTC
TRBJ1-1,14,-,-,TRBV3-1,CASSQDLGSAEAFF,TGTGCCAGCAGCCAAGACCTCGGCAGCGCTGAAGCTTTCTTT
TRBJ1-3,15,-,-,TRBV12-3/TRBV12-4,CASTALESSGNTIYF,TGTGCCAGCACCGCCCTCGAGAGCTCTGGAAACACCATATATTTT
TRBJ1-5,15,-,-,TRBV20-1,CSGKERVLGNQPQHF,TGCAGTGGGAAGGAAAGGGTTCTCGGCAATCAGCCCCAGCATTTT
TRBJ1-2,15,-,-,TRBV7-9,CASRVDRRSGYGYTF,TGTGCCAGCAGAGTCGACAGGAGGAGTGGCTATGGCTACACCTTC
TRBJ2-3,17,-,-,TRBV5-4,CASSLRIQGGVPDTQYF,TGTGCCAGCAGCTTGAGGATACAGGGGGGGGTTCCAGATACGCAGTATTTT
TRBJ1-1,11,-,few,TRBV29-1,CSGGQATEAFF,TGCAGCGGAGGACAAGCCACTGAAGCTTTCTTT
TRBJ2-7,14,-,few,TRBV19,CASSPRLGIHEQYF,TGTGCCAGTAGTCCTCGTTTAGGGATCCACGAGCAGTACTTC
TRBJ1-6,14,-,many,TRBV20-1,CSARIPAYNSPLHF,TGCAGTGCTAGAATCCCCGCTTATAATTCACCCCTCCACTTT